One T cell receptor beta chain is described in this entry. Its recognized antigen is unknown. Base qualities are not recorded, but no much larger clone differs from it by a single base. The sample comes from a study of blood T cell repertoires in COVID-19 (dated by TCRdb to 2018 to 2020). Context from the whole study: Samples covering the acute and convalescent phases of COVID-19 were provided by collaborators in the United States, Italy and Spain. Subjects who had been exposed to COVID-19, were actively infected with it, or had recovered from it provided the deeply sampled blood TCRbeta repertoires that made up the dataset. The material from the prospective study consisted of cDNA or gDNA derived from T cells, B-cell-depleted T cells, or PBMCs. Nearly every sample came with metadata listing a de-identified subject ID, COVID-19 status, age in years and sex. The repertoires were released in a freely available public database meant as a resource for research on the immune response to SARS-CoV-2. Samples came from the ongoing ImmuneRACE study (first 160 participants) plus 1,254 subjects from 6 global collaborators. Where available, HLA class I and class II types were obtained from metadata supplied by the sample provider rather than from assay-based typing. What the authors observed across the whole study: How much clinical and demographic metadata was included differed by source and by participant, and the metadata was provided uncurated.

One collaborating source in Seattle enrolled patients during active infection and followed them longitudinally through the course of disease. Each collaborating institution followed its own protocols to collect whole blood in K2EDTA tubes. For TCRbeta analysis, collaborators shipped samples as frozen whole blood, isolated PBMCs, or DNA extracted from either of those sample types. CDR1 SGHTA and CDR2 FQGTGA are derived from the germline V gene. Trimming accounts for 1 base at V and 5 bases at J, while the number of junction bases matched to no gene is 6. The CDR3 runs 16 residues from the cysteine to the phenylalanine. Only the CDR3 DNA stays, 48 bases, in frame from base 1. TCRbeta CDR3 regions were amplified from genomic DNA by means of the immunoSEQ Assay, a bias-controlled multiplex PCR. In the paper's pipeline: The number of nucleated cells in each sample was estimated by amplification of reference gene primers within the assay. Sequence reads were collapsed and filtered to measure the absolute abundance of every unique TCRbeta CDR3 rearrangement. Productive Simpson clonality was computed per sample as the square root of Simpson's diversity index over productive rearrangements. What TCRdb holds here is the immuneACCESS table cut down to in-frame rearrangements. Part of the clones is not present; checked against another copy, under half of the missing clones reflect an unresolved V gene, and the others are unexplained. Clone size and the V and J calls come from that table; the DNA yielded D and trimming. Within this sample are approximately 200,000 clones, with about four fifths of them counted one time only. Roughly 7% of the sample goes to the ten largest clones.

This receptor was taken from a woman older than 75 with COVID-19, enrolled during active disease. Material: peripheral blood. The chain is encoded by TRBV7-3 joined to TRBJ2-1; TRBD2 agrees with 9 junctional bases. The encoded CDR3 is CASSLIGSGGNNEQFF. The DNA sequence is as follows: TGTGCCAGCAGCTTAATAGGTAGCGGGGGAAACAATGAGCAGTTCTTC.